This record covers a single T cell receptor beta chain. Its antigen is still unknown. Per-base quality was not reported, and no clone a single base away is much larger than it. The CDR3 measures 16 amino acids from cysteine to phenylalanine. Just CDR3 DNA is preserved here, 48 bases in frame from base 1. Trimming accounts for 0 bases at V and 8 bases at J, while the number of junction bases matched to no gene is 5. The germline V gene supplies CDR1 LGHNA and CDR2 YSLEER. The record originates from a study of blood T cell repertoires in COVID-19 (dated by TCRdb to 2020 to 2021). Context from the whole study: Samples covering the acute and convalescent phases of COVID-19 were provided by collaborators in the United States, Italy and Spain. The material from the prospective study consisted of cDNA or gDNA derived from T cells, B-cell-depleted T cells, or PBMCs. Subjects who had been exposed to COVID-19, were actively infected with it, or had recovered from it provided the deeply sampled blood TCRbeta repertoires that made up the dataset. The repertoires were released in a freely available public database intended as a resource for research on the immune response to SARS-CoV-2. Samples were obtained from the ongoing ImmuneRACE study (first 160 participants) and from over 1,000 subjects provided by 6 global collaborators. A de-identified subject ID, COVID-19 status, age in years and sex were almost always included in the sample metadata. Where available, HLA class I and class II types were taken from metadata supplied by the sample provider and were not determined by assay-based typing. The investigation overall reported the following: The quantity of clinical and demographic metadata differed by source and by participant and was supplied without curation.

At one collaborating source in Seattle, patients were enrolled during active infection and were followed longitudinally through the course of disease. Whole blood was collected in K2EDTA tubes by collaborating institutions according to the institutions' own protocols. For TCRbeta analysis, collaborators shipped samples as frozen whole blood, isolated PBMCs, or DNA extracted from either of those sample types. The immunoSEQ Assay, a bias-controlled multiplex PCR, was used to amplify TCRbeta CDR3 regions from genomic DNA. As for the authors' bioinformatics: The number of nucleated cells in each sample was estimated from the amplification of reference gene primers within the assay. Sequence reads were collapsed and filtered to measure the absolute abundance of every unique TCRbeta CDR3 rearrangement. For each sample, productive Simpson clonality was calculated as the square root of Simpson's diversity index across productive rearrangements. Entries here come from immuneACCESS through TCRdb and include only in-frame sequences with V and J called. Some clones fail to appear in such tables; in the studies checked, an unresolved V gene covers under half of the shortfall, and the cause of the remainder is unknown. V, J and clone size are taken as reported in that table, and D and trimming were inferred from the DNA itself. This sample lists 150,000 or so clones; roughly 84% were detected once. The ten largest clones take up under 0.8% of the sample.

The chain employs TRBV4-3 and TRBJ1-6; 9 central bases correspond to TRBD1. This receptor was identified in a man in his fifties or sixties with COVID-19, enrolled during active disease. Sequencing was performed on peripheral blood. The DNA is as follows: TGCGCCAGCAGCCAAGAATACGGGACAGGGTATTCACCCCTCCACTTT. Translated, it gives CASSQEYGTGYSPLHF.